What follows are 13 T cell receptor beta chains derived from one specimen sequenced in a study of cytomegalovirus exposure and HLA in healthy donors (dated by TCRdb to between 2016 and 2019). Receptor amplification or capture employed the immunoSEQ multiplex PCR assay. For the multiplex PCR, a mixture combining 60 forward primers for TCR Vbeta segments and 13 reverse primers for TCR Jbeta segments was used. In its TCRdb copy, this immuneACCESS table keeps in-frame sequences only and misses some clones. Where compared with another copy, unresolved V genes explain less than half of these, and the others have no known cause. The sample has 150,000 or so clones on record, about four fifths of them singletons. The ten top clones hold 7.5% to 9% of the sample. The sequenced material came from PBMCs. The receptors originated from a male donor in good health and CMV-seropositive.

The chain couples TRBV30 to TRBJ1-1; the D is unclear. V gave up 2 bases and J gave up 3 bases, with 10 bases separating them. Germline V CDR1 and CDR2: GTSNPN, SVGIG (reference sequence). This CDR3 is built from 13 residues. CDR3 nucleotide sequence: TGTGCCTGGAGTACCCAGGAGGACACTGAAGCTTTCTTT. Amino acid sequence: CAWSTQEDTEAFF.

The rearrangement joins TRBV19 to TRBJ2-7, with D tentatively TRBD1 (6 bases). The ends were cut back, 4 bases at V and 1 base at J, with 8 bases in the middle. Germline assignment: CDR1 LNHDA and CDR2 SQIVND (reference sequence). This CDR3 is built from 13 residues. CDR3 sequence: CASSKGESYEQYF. CDR3 sequence (DNA): TGTGCCAGTAGTAAGGGGGAGTCCTACGAGCAGTACTTC.

The chain is built from TRBV20-1 and TRBJ2-7, with D perhaps matching TRBD1 (6 bases). Trimming removed 5 bases from V and 7 bases from J, with 9 bases in between. The CDR3 covers 10 residues. The germline V gene has CDR1 DFQATT and CDR2 SNEGSKA (reference sequence). DNA for the CDR3: TGCAGTGCTCTCAGGGGTGAGCAGTACTTC. Translation: CSALRGEQYF.

The chain joins TRBV6-5 to TRBJ2-7; 10 positions agree with TRBD1. Germline CDR1 reads MNHEY; CDR2 reads SVGAGI. The J segment lost 2 bases and the V segment lost 5 bases, leaving 6 bases of the junction unmatched. The length of the CDR3 is 15 residues. Here the CDR3 DNA reads TGTGCCAGCAGTCACCGGGACAGGGGCGCCTACGAGCAGTACTTC. Its protein is CASSHRDRGAYEQYF.

This clone was counted only a few times. The chain links TRBV5-8 to TRBJ1-5, with TRBD1 matching 7 bases. The CDR3 has 14 residues. Germline V CDR1 and CDR2: SGHTS, YDEGEE. The trim removed 2 bases at V and 5 bases at J, leaving 4 bases unmatched. CDR3 in amino acids: CASSFAGGHQPQHF. The CDR3 region has the DNA TGTGCCAGCAGCTTTGCAGGGGGGCATCAGCCCCAGCATTTT.

A few counts support this clone. This chain links TRBV5-1 with TRBJ2-4; 7 bases are shared with TRBD1. The V gene end was trimmed by 1 base and the J gene end by 1 base; junction bases not matched to a gene: 11. The CDR3 spans 18 residues. The germline CDR1 and CDR2 sequences are SGHRS and YFSETQ. CDR3 residues: CASSLLGSQGTAKNIQYF. As DNA, the CDR3 is TGCGCCAGCAGCTTGTTAGGGTCACAGGGGACGGCCAAAAACATTCAGTACTTC.

The CDR3 loop is CASSLGQGNYNEQFF. For the CDR3, the DNA is TGTGCCAGCAGCTTAGGACAGGGAAACTACAATGAGCAGTTCTTC. The chain recombines TRBV7-9 with TRBJ2-1; 7 bases map to TRBD1. This CDR3 spans 15 amino acids. The V and J ends lost 1 base and 3 bases, in that order; junction bases with no gene match: 3. In germline, CDR1 is SEHNR, CDR2 FQNEAQ (reference sequence).

The chain uses TRBV27 and TRBJ1-2; a possible D gene is TRBD1 (6 bases). The CDR3 is 13 amino acids. V was shortened by 7 bases and J by 8 bases, with 17 bases between the two germline ends. Germline V gives CDR1 MNHEY, CDR2 SMNVEV (reference sequence). As DNA, the CDR3 is TGTGCCAGCACCGAGGGGGGGGCGGGAGGCTACACCTTC. It codes for CASTEGGAGGYTF.

The V call is TRBV28, the J call TRBJ2-7; no clear D. Trimming took off 5 bases at V and 4 bases at J, with 9 bases between the two ends. CDR3 size: 12 residues. CDR1 is MDHEN and CDR2 is SYDVKM in the germline V gene. In nucleotides, the CDR3 is TGTGCCAGCAGTCTTACAGTTTACGAGCAGTACTTC. Its protein product is CASSLTVYEQYF.

Concerning this clone: One end of the junction is discordant with germline, which a read error may explain. The same CDR3 arises from other DNA sequences in this sample as well. The V gene is TRBV6-6, the J gene TRBJ1-3; tentatively, D is TRBD1 (5 bases). This CDR3 is 16 amino acids long. CDR1 and CDR2 from the germline V gene are MNHNY and SVGAGI (reference sequence). The CDR3 nucleotides read TGTGCCAGCAGTTACTCAGGGGAGGATTCTGGGAACACCATATATTTT. As protein: CASSYSGEDSGNTIYF.

This clone came up a few times. The chain combines TRBV5-4 with TRBJ2-3; 12 bases are a match to TRBD2. Trimming removed 4 bases from V and 3 bases from J; junction bases left unmatched: 3. Germline V gene data show CDR1 as SGHNT and CDR2 as YYREEE (reference sequence). This CDR3 is 15 amino acids long. CDR3 region: CASSLLAGGTDTQYF. The CDR3 nucleotides read TGTGCCAGCAGCCTACTAGCGGGGGGAACAGATACGCAGTATTTT.

J is TRBJ2-7 and V is TRBV9; TRBD2 matches 8 bases. CDR3 length equals 15 residues. The V segment lost 2 bases and the J segment 7 bases; nucleotides outside the gene matches: 11. Germline-derived CDR1 and CDR2 are SGDLS and YYNGEE. This CDR3 reads CASSVSTTSGGEQYF. DNA for the CDR3: TGTGCCAGCAGCGTTTCTACCACTAGCGGAGGGGAGCAGTACTTC.

Only one count was recorded for this clone. The chain is built from TRBV6-1 and TRBJ2-7, with TRBD2 matching 7 bases. Per germline, CDR1 MNHNS and CDR2 SASEGT. The CDR3 extends over 13 amino acids. V gave up 7 bases and J gave up 4 bases; unmatched junction bases: 7. The CDR3 loop is CASISSGPYEQYF. The CDR3 nucleotides read TGTGCCAGCATATCTAGCGGACCTTACGAGCAGTACTTC.